Presented here are 10 T cell receptor beta chains from one specimen sequenced in a study of CD8 T cells in Susac syndrome. With random hexamers, reverse transcription was performed on about 0.45 to 1 ug of RNA. Using its own MiXCR run on the immunoSEQ multiplex PCR reads, TCRdb lists one record per CDR3 protein. The sample comprises 150,000 to 200,000 distinct CDR3 sequences, 95% of which are singletons, and approximately 0.1% rests with the top ten. Sequenced: CD4+ T cells from PBMCs. Receptors were obtained from a human donor with Susac syndrome.

The chain uses TRBV15 and TRBJ1-1; D is ambiguous. V shed 0 bases and J shed 1 base, with 9 bases lying between them. The CDR3 runs to 15 residues. Germline V gene lookup returns CDR1 LNHNV and CDR2 YYDKDF (reference sequence). The CDR3 protein is CATSRDYLPNTEAFF. The CDR3 region has the DNA TGTGCCACCAGCAGAGACTATCTGCCGAACACTGAAGCTTTCTTT.

The V call is TRBV3-1, the J call TRBJ1-2, with D unresolved. The V end was cut by 5 bases, the J end by 0 bases, with 7 bases between. This CDR3 region has 13 residues. CDR1 is LGHDT, CDR2 YNNKEL, per germline (reference sequence). For the CDR3, the DNA is TGTGCCAGCAGCTTGAGGACTAACTATGGCTACACCTTC. Amino acids: CASSLRTNYGYTF.

V is TRBV5-4 and J is TRBJ2-2; the D call may be TRBD1 or TRBD2 (5 bases each). CDR3 size: 16 residues. Germline assignment: CDR1 SGHNT and CDR2 YYREEE (reference sequence). V lost 2 bases, J lost 6 bases, and 17 bases lay in between. Written as DNA, the CDR3 is TGTGCCAGCAGCTTCGCCGGACAATGGGACGCCGGGGAGCTGTTTTTT. Its translation: CASSFAGQWDAGELFF. Using reference TRBV5-4 and TRBJ2-2 for the parts outside the CDR3, the full variable domain is ETGVTQSPTHLIKTRGQQVTLRCSSQSGHNTVSWYQQALGQGPQFIFQYYREEENGRGNFPPRFSGLQFPNYSSELNVNALELDDSALYLCASSFAGQWDAGELFFGEGSRLTVL.

The CDR3 region is CASSFVGVRQDIANYGYTF. DNA for the CDR3: TGTGCCAGCAGTTTCGTTGGGGTAAGACAGGACATAGCTAACTATGGCTACACCTTC. The chain combines TRBV12-3 or TRBV12-4 with TRBJ1-2; TRBD1 might be the D (6 bases). The CDR3 consists of 19 residues. Trimming removed 3 bases at V and 0 bases at J, with 23 bases between.

The V gene is TRBV20-1, the J gene TRBJ1-4; no clear D. The germline V and J ends were trimmed by 3 bases and 0 bases, with 11 bases remaining between them. Germline CDR1 and CDR2: DFQATT and SNEGSKA (reference sequence). This CDR3 spans 15 amino acids. Here the CDR3 DNA reads TGCAGTGCTAGGGGTCAGCCGGCAACTAATGAAAAACTGTTTTTT. Protein: CSARGQPATNEKLFF.

V usage is TRBV30 and J usage is TRBJ1-2; the D is unclear. V lost 0 bases and J 9 bases, leaving 11 bases between the germline ends. The CDR3 covers 12 residues. Per germline, CDR1 GTSNPN and CDR2 SVGIG (reference sequence). The CDR3 reads CAWSVADLRYTF. The CDR3 nucleotides read TGTGCCTGGAGTGTGGCCGACTTGCGCTACACCTTC. Full variable domain (outside the CDR3, taken from reference TRBV30 and TRBJ1-2): SQTIHQWPATLVQPVGSPLSLECTVEGTSNPNLYWYRQAAGRGLQLLFYSVGIGQISSEVPQNLSASRPQDRQFILSSKKLLLSDSGFYLCAWSVADLRYTFGSGTRLTVV.

The J gene is TRBJ1-6, the V gene TRBV6-5; a possible D gene is TRBD1 (6 bases). Germline V CDR1 and CDR2: MNHEY, SVGAGI. CDR3 size: 17 residues. V was pared by 5 bases and J by 0 bases, with 14 bases between. The CDR3 DNA reads as TGTGCCAGCAGTCACCAGGGGACTAGCTCCTATAATTCACCCCTCCACTTT. This encodes CASSHQGTSSYNSPLHF.

The chain has TRBV20-1 and TRBJ2-5; tentatively, D is TRBD1 (5 bases). Germline loops: CDR1 DFQATT, CDR2 SNEGSKA (reference sequence). This CDR3 region has 13 residues. V shed 3 bases and J shed 2 bases, with 10 bases lying between them. The DNA for the CDR3 is TGCAGTGCTAGTAAGACAGTGCAAGAGACCCAGTACTTC. Its translation: CSASKTVQETQYF.

The chain joins TRBV5-1 to TRBJ1-6; D gene unclear. Germline CDR1 reads SGHRS; CDR2 reads YFSETQ. V was clipped by 0 bases and J by 0 bases, with 7 bases between them. The CDR3 runs to 16 residues. The CDR3 reads CASSLDPSSYNSPLHF. The DNA of the CDR3 is TGCGCCAGCAGCTTGGATCCGAGCTCCTATAATTCACCCCTCCACTTT. Full variable domain (missing parts from reference TRBV5-1 and TRBJ1-6): KAGVTQTPRYLIKTRGQQVTLSCSPISGHRSVSWYQQTPGQGLQFLFEYFSETQRNKGNFPGRFSGRQFSNSRSEMNVSTLELGDSALYLCASSLDPSSYNSPLHFGNGTRLTVT.

V is TRBV3-1 and J is TRBJ2-5; D is possibly TRBD1 (5 bases). CDR3 length equals 15 residues. The V and J ends lost 1 base and 4 bases respectively, with 13 bases between them. CDR1 is LGHDT and CDR2 is YNNKEL in the germline V gene (reference sequence). The CDR3 region is CASSQGVQGRETQYF. The CDR3 nucleotides read TGTGCCAGCAGCCAAGGCGTCCAGGGTCGAGAGACCCAGTACTTC.